This passage covers 23 T cell receptor beta chains from one sample sequenced in a study of OX40 agonist ivuxolimab in advanced cancers. TCRdb's table, derived via immunoSEQ multiplex PCR, lists solely in-frame clones and lacks some. This sample has about 32,000 clones, with 81% found just once. Material: CD4+ or CD8+ T cells sorted from blood, obtained in a trial of the OX40 agonist ivuxolimab. The receptor set was obtained from an adult with an advanced solid tumor such as melanoma, head and neck, liver or kidney cancer.

The chain recombines TRBV5-8 with TRBJ2-1; D not resolved. Trimming took 2 bases from V and 9 from J, leaving 12 bases between them. The CDR3 spans 13 residues. CDR1 is SGHTS, CDR2 YDEGEE, per germline. CDR3 DNA: TGTGCCAGCAGCTTTTTTAAGTGGATTGAGCAGTTCTTC. Translating gives CASSFFKWIEQFF. The whole variable domain, filled in from reference TRBV5-8 and TRBJ2-1, reads EAGVTQSPTHLIKTRGQQATLRCSPISGHTSVYWYQQALGLGLQFLLWYDEGEERNRGNFPPRFSGRQFPNYSSELNVNALELEDSALYLCASSFFKWIEQFFGPGTRLTVL.

The chain couples TRBV18 to TRBJ1-5, with D uncertain. The CDR3 runs to 14 residues. Trimming stripped 2 bases from V and 2 bases from J, with 7 bases between. Germline CDR1 is KGHSH and CDR2 is LQKENI. CDR3 residues: CASSPGVGNQPQHF. The CDR3, as DNA: TGTGCCAGCTCACCAGGGGTTGGCAATCAGCCCCAGCATTTT.

This chain's CDR3 is CASRAVLAGDTQYF. CDR3 DNA sequence: TGTGCCAGCAGGGCCGTACTAGCGGGAGATACGCAGTATTTT. The rearrangement joins TRBV27 to TRBJ2-3; 9 bases are a match to TRBD2. The CDR3 consists of 14 residues. The trim removed 6 bases at V and 5 bases at J, leaving 6 bases unmatched. The germline V gene encodes CDR1 MNHEY and CDR2 SMNVEV (reference sequence).

The chain couples TRBV18 to TRBJ1-6, with D unresolved. Trimming removed 3 bases from V and 9 bases from J, with 6 bases in between. The CDR3 contains 12 residues. Germline V gives CDR1 KGHSH, CDR2 LQKENI. CDR3 bases: TGTGCCAGCTCACCCTCCGGTTCACCCCTCCACTTT. It codes for CASSPSGSPLHF.

J is TRBJ2-1 and V is TRBV6-5, with 14 bases that match TRBD2. CDR3 length: 15 residues. The junction had 7 bases not matched to a gene; V was cut back by 6 bases and J by 9 bases. Germline lookup yields CDR1 MNHEY and CDR2 SVGAGI. The DNA for the CDR3 is TGTGCCAGCAGGGCCGGGACTAGCGGGAGAACTGAGCAGTTCTTC. Protein product: CASRAGTSGRTEQFF.

The rearrangement uses TRBV7-9 and TRBJ1-2; no clear D. Per the germline V gene, CDR1 is SEHNR and CDR2 is FQNEAQ (reference sequence). V gave up 5 bases and J gave up 6 bases, with 7 bases separating them. This CDR3 is built from 11 residues. The CDR3 DNA follows: TGTGCCAGCAGCCCTTTAGATGGCTACACCTTC. Encoded protein: CASSPLDGYTF.

The V call is TRBV5-4, the J call TRBJ2-5; D is possibly TRBD2 (6 bases). Trimming stripped 6 bases from V and 2 bases from J, with 17 bases between. Germline V gives CDR1 SGHNT, CDR2 YYREEE (reference sequence). The CDR3 extends over 15 amino acids. In DNA, the CDR3 is TGTGCCAGCAACCCATGTTGGAGGGAGCAAGAGACCCAGTACTTC. This encodes CASNPCWREQETQYF.

This chain connects TRBV5-6 to TRBJ1-1; D is unclear. Germline V CDR1 and CDR2: SGHDT, YYEEEE. This CDR3 spans 12 amino acids. Trimming shortened V by 1 base and J by 2 bases, and 3 bases separated the two germline ends. CDR3 region: CASSLSNTEAFF. DNA for the CDR3: TGTGCCAGCAGCTTGAGTAACACTGAAGCTTTCTTT.

The chain carries TRBV11-2 and TRBJ2-5; 7 bases are shared with TRBD2. The ends lost 3 bases at V and 1 base at J; junction bases unmatched: 5. The CDR3 is made up of 15 amino acids. CDR1 is SGHAT and CDR2 is FQNNGV in the germline V gene. CDR3 in DNA: TGTGCCAGCAGCTTTGGTAGCGGGCTCCAAGAGACCCAGTACTTC. Translating it yields CASSFGSGLQETQYF.

The J gene is TRBJ2-2, the V gene TRBV11-2, with TRBD2 as a possible D gene (5 bases). The V end lost 0 bases, the J end lost 2 bases, and 19 bases lay between the germline ends. The CDR3 is 19 amino acids. Germline CDR1 reads SGHAT; CDR2 reads FQNNGV. CDR3 nucleotide sequence: TGTGCCAGCAGCTTAGATTTAGTCGCGGCTAGCATCAACACCGGGGAGCTGTTTTTT. This sequence encodes CASSLDLVAASINTGELFF.

The chain carries TRBV5-6 and TRBJ2-3, with 7 bases fitting TRBD1. The CDR3 runs 14 residues. V lost 5 bases and J lost 6; bases outside the gene matches: 9. Germline values: CDR1 SGHDT, CDR2 YYEEEE. The CDR3 DNA sequence: TGTGCCAGCAGTTCACAGGGGTCGGCGGATACGCAGTATTTT. Amino acid sequence: CASSSQGSADTQYF.

The chain joins TRBV2 to TRBJ2-6, with a tentative D call TRBD2 (5 bases). V was pared by 3 bases and J by 0 bases, with 6 bases between. This CDR3 region has 15 residues. Looked up from germline, CDR1 is SNHLY and CDR2 is FYNNEI. DNA of the CDR3: TGTGCCAGCAGTGACGGGATCTCTGGGGCCAACGTCCTGACTTTC. This gives the protein CASSDGISGANVLTF.

V gene TRBV19 combines with J gene TRBJ1-1, with D maybe TRBD1 (5 bases). The CDR3 totals 15 residues. Germline V gene data show CDR1 as LNHDA and CDR2 as SQIVND (reference sequence). Trimming shortened V by 4 bases and J by 0 bases, and 12 bases separated the two germline ends. As DNA, the CDR3 is TGTGCCAGTAGTACTGACAGATTACTGAACACTGAAGCTTTCTTT. This translates into CASSTDRLLNTEAFF.

The genes are TRBV7-8 and TRBJ2-5; 11 bases agree with TRBD1. Per the germline V gene, CDR1 is SGHVS and CDR2 is FQNEAQ. The CDR3 covers 16 residues. The junction had 6 bases not matched to a gene; V was cut back by 5 bases and J by 1 base. CDR3 in DNA: TGTGCCAGCAGCCCAGGCGGGACAGGGGGCCAAGAGACCCAGTACTTC. It specifies CASSPGGTGGQETQYF.

The chain combines TRBV11-2 with TRBJ1-1; 8 bases are a match to TRBD1. In germline, CDR1 is SGHAT, CDR2 FQNNGV. Trimming at V came to 5 bases and at J to 0 bases, leaving 5 bases not matched to a gene. This CDR3 has 15 amino acids. The CDR3 nucleotides are TGTGCCAGCAGCAGGGGACAGGTCATGAACACTGAAGCTTTCTTT. Translation gives CASSRGQVMNTEAFF.

This clone occurred a few times. CDR3 protein: CASRDYDGEETQYF. The CDR3 coding sequence is TGTGCCAGCAGGGATTATGATGGGGAAGAGACCCAGTACTTC. The chain carries TRBV2 and TRBJ2-5; D unclear. The germline gives CDR1 SNHLY, CDR2 FYNNEI. The germline V and J ends were trimmed by 6 bases and 3 bases, with 14 bases remaining between them. The CDR3 contains 14 residues.

This clone was counted only a few times. A far larger clone is only one base removed, so a read error is likely. V is TRBV7-3 and J is TRBJ1-2, with D tentatively TRBD1 (5 bases). The CDR3 runs to 13 residues. With 3 bases removed from V and 3 bases from J, the gap between germline ends came to 8 bases. CDR1 is SGHTA, CDR2 FQGTGA, per germline. As DNA, the CDR3 is TGTGCCAGCAGCTTCGGGGGGGACTATGGCTACACCTTC. It codes for CASSFGGDYGYTF.

The rearrangement links TRBV19 to TRBJ2-5, with 11 bases that match TRBD1. CDR1 is LNHDA, CDR2 SQIVND, per germline (reference sequence). The trim removed 5 bases at V and 5 bases at J, leaving 7 bases unmatched. The CDR3 runs to 15 residues. The CDR3 DNA reads TGTGCCAGTAGTGCCTGGACAGGGGGCGGTGAGACCCAGTACTTC. Its translation is CASSAWTGGGETQYF.

The J gene is TRBJ2-2, the V gene TRBV9, with 11 nucleotides matching TRBD2. The CDR3 runs to 16 residues. From germline, CDR1 is SGDLS and CDR2 YYNGEE. The V and J ends lost 4 bases and 7 bases, in that order; junction bases with no gene match: 9. CDR3 region: CASSPLLAGVIGELFF. The DNA for the CDR3 is TGTGCCAGCAGCCCCTTACTAGCGGGAGTGATCGGGGAGCTGTTTTTT.

V gene TRBV4-2 combines with J gene TRBJ2-7, with 15 bases lining up with TRBD2. The CDR3 runs 15 residues. The junction had 6 bases not matched to a gene; V was cut back by 6 bases and J by 6 bases. Germline V gene data show CDR1 as LGHNA and CDR2 as YNFKEQ. The CDR3, as DNA: TGTGCCAGCAGTCTTGGACTAGCGGGAGGGAGCGAGCAGTACTTC. It specifies CASSLGLAGGSEQYF.

Written as DNA, the CDR3 is TGTGCCAGCTCACCATACCAAACCGGGACAGCTACTGGAAACACCATATATTTT. Translating gives CASSPYQTGTATGNTIYF. The J gene is TRBJ1-3, the V gene TRBV18, with TRBD1 matching over 7 bases. V gave up 2 bases and J gave up 2 bases; unmatched junction bases: 12. Germline CDR1 is KGHSH and CDR2 is LQKENI. CDR3 length: 18 amino acids.

V and J are TRBV6-5 and TRBJ2-7; D is perhaps TRBD2 (6 bases). The germline CDR1 and CDR2 sequences are MNHEY and SVGAGI. Trimming shortened V by 5 bases and J by 3 bases, and 17 bases separated the two germline ends. CDR3 length: 15 amino acids. The CDR3 DNA reads TGTGCCAGCAGTCCCCAGGAGGGCAGCTTCTACGAGCAGTACTTC. Residues: CASSPQEGSFYEQYF.

Remarks on this clone: Distinct nucleotide sequences in the sample also encode this CDR3. The chain employs TRBV5-1 and TRBJ1-3, with D tentatively TRBD1 (5 bases). Trimming pared 0 bases from V and 0 bases from J, leaving 10 bases between. Germline V CDR1 and CDR2: SGHRS, YFSETQ. CDR3 length equals 16 residues. CDR3 coding DNA: TGCGCCAGCAGCTTGGCGGGGCACTTCTCTGGAAACACCATATATTTT. Translating it yields CASSLAGHFSGNTIYF.